This entry concerns a single T cell receptor (beta chain). The data derive from a study of T-cell reconstitution after alpha-beta-depleted transplantation in children. For TCRbeta, the library was prepared with unique molecular identifiers. TCRdb redid the calling of the PCR reads with MiXCR, one entry per CDR3 protein. The data hold about 610,000 distinct CDR3 sequences, with about 11% observed a single time. There are 16 residues in the CDR3. V gave up 7 bases and J gave up 7 bases; unmatched junction bases: 12. Germline CDR1 MDHEN, CDR2 SYDVKM. The specimen comprised PBMCs from the stem cell graft donor, sampled from the stem cell graft. This clonotype was sampled from a human donor who donated a stem cell graft to a child with acute myeloid leukemia. J is TRBJ2-2 and V is TRBV28; 10 bases fit TRBD1. Written as DNA, the CDR3 is TGTGCCAGCAACAAAGCGGGACAGGGGAAAATCGGGGAGCTGTTTTTT. Translating gives CASNKAGQGKIGELFF.